Listed below are T cell receptor beta chains from one sample, sequenced in a study of PD-L1 blockade in urothelial cancer. The table came from immunoSEQ multiplex PCR; TCRdb's copy has only in-frame clones and leaves some out. The sample consists of roughly 25,000 clones, about four fifths of them appearing once. The sequencing here drew on PBMCs, taken around atezolizumab (anti-PD-L1) treatment. Source of these receptors: a man aged 70-80 years with urothelial cancer. Each CDR3 is given with its conserved first and last residue. Fields, in order: V gene, D gene, J gene, clone size, CDR3 DNA, CDR3 protein. D genes are given only for firm matches. Some rows have no size entry. The others give once, few or many, or a class for an expanded clone.

>TRBV28|TRBD2|TRBJ2-5|.
TGTGCCAGCGGGGGTGGGGCGGGAGGCGTAGAGACCCAGTACTTC
CASGGGAGGVETQYF
>TRBV10-1|.|TRBJ2-7|.
TGCGCCAGCAGTGAGTCGGGGACACCCGCCTACGAGCAGTACTTC
CASSESGTPAYEQYF
>TRBV23-1|.|TRBJ2-1|.
TGCGCCAGCAGAAACTCGAGCTCCTACAATGAGCAGTTCTTC
CASRNSSSYNEQFF
>TRBV30|.|TRBJ2-5|.
TGTGCCTGGACCTTGGGAGGGGGACGGGAGACCCAGTACTTC
CAWTLGGGRETQYF
>TRBV15|.|TRBJ2-3|.
TGTGCCACCAGCAGGACTAGTTACACAGATACGCAGTATTTT
CATSRTSYTDTQYF
>TRBV28|.|TRBJ1-5|.
TGTGCCAGCACTCGACACCGCAATCAGCCCCAGCATTTT
CASTRHRNQPQHF
>TRBV5-8|TRBD2|TRBJ2-1|.
TGTGCCAGCAGCTTGGTGTACGGACTAGGGAATGAGCAGTTCTTC
CASSLVYGLGNEQFF
>TRBV28|.|TRBJ1-2|.
TGTGCCAGCACTCCCCAGGTACGGGGCTACACCTTC
CASTPQVRGYTF
>TRBV7-9|.|TRBJ2-2|.
TGTGCCAGCAGCTTAGCCGGGTACGGGGAGCTGTTTTTT
CASSLAGYGELFF
>TRBV19|.|TRBJ1-5|.
TGTGCCAGTAGTAACGTGGGAGTAGAACTCGGCAATCAGCCCCAGCATTTT
CASSNVGVELGNQPQHF
>TRBV28|TRBD1|TRBJ1-1|.
TGTGCCAGCAGTTCCTACCGGGACAGGGGGTTGAACACTGAAGCTTTCTTT
CASSSYRDRGLNTEAFF
>TRBV6-1|TRBD1|TRBJ2-7|.
TGTGCCAGCAGTGAAAATACAGGGGCCTACTACGAGCAGTACTTC
CASSENTGAYYEQYF
>TRBV19|TRBD2|TRBJ2-7|few
TGTGCCAGTAGTCCTAGCGGGGAAGTCTACTACGAGCAGTACTTC
CASSPSGEVYYEQYF
>TRBV7-6|TRBD1|TRBJ2-7|.
TGTGCCAGCAGCTTAGTAGAGGGGGACAGGGCCCCCTACGAGCAGTACTTC
CASSLVEGDRAPYEQYF
>TRBV2|TRBD2|TRBJ2-7|.
TGTGCCAGCAGCCCCGGGACTAGCTACGAGCAGTACTTC
CASSPGTSYEQYF
>TRBV11-2|.|TRBJ1-5|.
TGTGCCAGCAGCCAACAGGTGGGACAGCCCCAGCATTTT
CASSQQVGQPQHF